The 32 T cell receptor beta chains below come from one sample, sequenced in a study of cytomegalovirus exposure and HLA in healthy donors. The primer mix had 60 Vbeta and 13 Jbeta primers. Clones were read by immunoSEQ multiplex PCR, and TCRdb kept only the in-frame ones, dropping some. This sample yields 85,000 to 100,000 clones, of which roughly 86% are seen a single time; roughly 5.5% belongs to the top ten. Material: PBMCs. These receptors were taken from a woman between 18 and 29 years old in good health and CMV-seropositive.

The genes are TRBV9 and TRBJ2-3; the D gene is possibly TRBD2 (6 bases). Germline lookup yields CDR1 SGDLS and CDR2 YYNGEE. The CDR3 is made up of 14 amino acids. Trimming pared 0 bases from V and 5 bases from J, leaving 10 bases between. CDR3 amino acids: CASSVGGTGDTQYF. CDR3 DNA: TGTGCCAGCAGCGTAGGCGGGACGGGAGATACGCAGTATTTT.

The rearrangement uses TRBV5-1 and TRBJ2-3, with 9 bases fitting TRBD1. This CDR3 is built from 14 residues. The germline CDR1 and CDR2 sequences are SGHRS and YFSETQ. V dropped 4 bases and J dropped 1; count of bases not matched to a gene: 1. CDR3 in DNA: TGCGCCAGCAGCCGGGACAGGGGCACAGATACGCAGTATTTT. Translation gives CASSRDRGTDTQYF.

This chain uses TRBV2 with TRBJ2-7; TRBD1 agrees at 12 bases. J lost 5 bases, V lost 0 bases, and 5 bases had no gene match. Germline V lookup: CDR1 SNHLY, CDR2 FYNNEI. The CDR3 has 16 residues. The CDR3: CASSEAPGTGGNEQYF. DNA for the CDR3: TGTGCCAGCAGTGAAGCCCCCGGGACAGGGGGCAACGAGCAGTACTTC.

This chain uses TRBV6-6 with TRBJ2-5; 8 bases match TRBD2. Trimming cost V 3 bases and J 4 bases; bases outside gene matches: 4. The CDR3 is made up of 14 amino acids. CDR1 and CDR2 from the germline V gene are MNHNY and SVGAGI (reference sequence). The CDR3 DNA follows: TGTGCCAGCAGTTATATCGGGACTAGAGAGACCCAGTACTTC. Translated, it gives CASSYIGTRETQYF.

The chain combines TRBV6-5 with TRBJ1-4; possibly TRBD1 for D (6 bases). Germline V gene sequence: CDR1 MNHEY, CDR2 SVGAGI. This CDR3 region has 15 residues. V lost 4 bases to trimming and J lost 7 bases, with 16 bases between them. Here the CDR3 DNA reads TGTGCCAGCAGTTTGGAGGACAGCCTGGGTGAAAAACTGTTTTTT. Translation gives CASSLEDSLGEKLFF.

For this clone: An end of the junction does not agree with germline; a read error may underlie this. The chain couples TRBV5-6 to TRBJ2-5, with no clear D. The CDR3 consists of 14 residues. Germline V gene sequence: CDR1 SGHDT, CDR2 YYEEEE. CDR3 bases: TGTGCCAGCAGCTTAGGATACCTCCAAGAGGCCCAGTACTTC. The encoded protein is CASSLGYLQEAQYF.

The chain has TRBV7-7 and TRBJ2-2, with 7 positions matching TRBD2. Germline CDR1 SSHAT, CDR2 FNYEAQ (reference sequence). The CDR3 is 14 amino acids. CDR3 region: CASGPNANTGELFF. The CDR3 coding sequence is TGTGCTAGCGGGCCTAACGCGAACACCGGGGAGCTGTTTTTT.

The rearrangement uses TRBV7-9 and TRBJ2-5, with D perhaps TRBD2 (6 bases). V was shortened by 4 bases and J by 2 bases, with 11 bases between the two germline ends. This CDR3 has 14 amino acids. Germline CDR1 SEHNR, CDR2 FQNEAQ (reference sequence). In DNA form, the CDR3 reads TGTGCCAGCAGCTGGGGACTTCCACAAGAGACCCAGTACTTC. The encoded protein is CASSWGLPQETQYF. Full variable domain (remainder filled in from reference TRBV7-9 and TRBJ2-5): DTGVSQNPRHKITKRGQNVTFRCDPISEHNRLYWYRQTLGQGPEFLTYFQNEAQLEKSRLLSDRFSAERPKGSFSTLEIQRTEQGDSAMYLCASSWGLPQETQYFGPGTRLLVL.

The genes are TRBV6-5 and TRBJ1-4; 7 bases agree with TRBD1. After removal of 3 bases from V and 4 bases from J, the junction contained 5 bases not matched to a gene. The CDR3 covers 15 residues. Per the germline V gene, CDR1 is MNHEY and CDR2 is SVGAGI. The CDR3 sequence is CASSYGTESNEKLFF. The DNA for the CDR3 is TGTGCCAGCAGTTATGGGACAGAGAGTAATGAAAAACTGTTTTTT.

The V call is TRBV6-6, the J call TRBJ2-3; 9 nucleotides line up with TRBD1. Trimming took 5 bases from V and 6 from J; bases not matched to a gene: 6. The CDR3 is 14 residues long. Germline CDR1 is MNHNY and CDR2 is SVGAGI (reference sequence). CDR3 coding DNA: TGTGCCAGCAGTCCGGGACAGGGTCTTGATACGCAGTATTTT. Its protein product is CASSPGQGLDTQYF.

The rearrangement joins TRBV2 to TRBJ2-1; 7 nucleotides align to TRBD2. The CDR3 contains 13 residues. Germline assignment: CDR1 SNHLY and CDR2 FYNNEI. J lost 6 bases, V lost 7 bases, and 6 bases had no gene match. The CDR3 bases are TGTGCCAGCACTCCTAGCGGTCGCAATGAGCAGTTCTTC. Protein product: CASTPSGRNEQFF.

The chain combines TRBV28 with TRBJ2-7, with 11 bases that match TRBD2. With V trimmed by 4 bases and J by 1 base, 12 bases remained unmatched. The germline CDR1 and CDR2 sequences are MDHEN and SYDVKM. CDR3 length: 18 residues. CDR3: CASSSPPGGLAASYEQYF. CDR3 sequence (DNA): TGTGCCAGCAGTTCCCCTCCCGGGGGACTAGCGGCTTCCTACGAGCAGTACTTC.

V usage is TRBV6-6 and J usage is TRBJ2-1; the match to TRBD2 covers 16 bases. The CDR3 is made up of 15 amino acids. CDR1 MNHNY and CDR2 SVGAGI come from the germline V gene (reference sequence). The V and J ends lost 6 bases and 10 bases, in that order; junction bases with no gene match: 6. CDR3 DNA: TGTGCCAGCAGCGCTGGGACTAGCGGGAGGGGGGAGCAGTTCTTC. Residues: CASSAGTSGRGEQFF.

The V call is TRBV6-1, the J call TRBJ2-2, with TRBD1 as a possible D gene (6 bases). Germline V gives CDR1 MNHNS, CDR2 SASEGT. Trimming left V 5 bases short and J 1 base short, with 11 bases between. The CDR3 sequence is 15 residues long. In DNA, the CDR3 is TGTGCCAGCAGTCGGGACACTCGGAACACCGGGGAGCTGTTTTTT. Translated, it gives CASSRDTRNTGELFF.

The rearrangement uses TRBV25-1 and TRBJ2-5; unclear D gene. Germline V gene sequence: CDR1 MGHDK, CDR2 SYGVNS. The CDR3 is 13 residues long. Trimming shortened V by 1 base and J by 7 bases, and 10 bases separated the two germline ends. CDR3 coding DNA: TGTGCCAGCAGTGAATCACCGCCGCGGACCCAGTACTTC. It encodes CASSESPPRTQYF.

This sequence joins TRBV12-5 and TRBJ1-1, with a possible D match to TRBD1 (6 bases). V dropped 0 bases and J dropped 4 bases, with 12 bases sitting between them. Germline CDR1 reads LGHNT; CDR2 reads FRNRAP. This CDR3 is built from 15 residues. The CDR3 bases are TGTGCTAGTGGTTTGGTACTTGGGACAATCACTGAAGCTTTCTTT. It encodes CASGLVLGTITEAFF.

The genes are TRBV5-1 and TRBJ2-5, with 12 bases that match TRBD1. V was clipped by 8 bases and J by 3 bases; unmatched bases: 8. CDR3 length: 15 residues. Germline-derived CDR1 and CDR2 are SGHRS and YFSETQ. The CDR3 DNA is TGCGCCAGTCGCCCCGGGACAGGGGGCGAAGAGACCCAGTACTTC. Amino acid sequence: CASRPGTGGEETQYF.

This clone has a single count. This chain uses TRBV11-2 with TRBJ1-1; D might be TRBD1 (6 bases). The V end was cut by 7 bases, the J end by 7 bases, with 16 bases between. The CDR3 has 13 residues. Germline assignment: CDR1 SGHAT and CDR2 FQNNGV. As DNA, the CDR3 is TGTGCCAGCAAACAAGGGGAACAGGGTGAAGCTTTCTTT. It yields the protein CASKQGEQGEAFF.

The rearrangement joins TRBV7-9 to TRBJ1-1, with D possibly matching TRBD1 (6 bases). This CDR3 is 15 amino acids long. V lost 5 bases to trimming and J lost 3 bases, with 16 bases between them. From germline, CDR1 is SEHNR and CDR2 FQNEAQ (reference sequence). CDR3 region: CASSKQGGGDTEAFF. For the CDR3, the DNA is TGTGCCAGCAGCAAACAGGGAGGGGGGGACACTGAAGCTTTCTTT.

This rearrangement joins TRBV7-9 to TRBJ2-1; perhaps TRBD2 as D (6 bases). Trimming took 6 bases from V and 9 from J, leaving 30 bases between them. From germline, CDR1 is SEHNR and CDR2 FQNEAQ (reference sequence). The CDR3 runs to 18 residues. The DNA of the CDR3 is TGTGCCAGCAGTGGTGGCGGGCGGGACGCTACAGCCTGGGGTGAGCAGTTCTTC. This encodes CASSGGGRDATAWGEQFF. Together with reference TRBV7-9 and TRBJ2-1, the CDR3 gives the full variable domain: DTGVSQNPRHKITKRGQNVTFRCDPISEHNRLYWYRQTLGQGPEFLTYFQNEAQLEKSRLLSDRFSAERPKGSFSTLEIQRTEQGDSAMYLCASSGGGRDATAWGEQFFGPGTRLTVL.

The chain uses TRBV4-2 and TRBJ1-5; 7 bases line up with TRBD1. CDR1 is LGHNA and CDR2 is YNFKEQ in the germline V gene. This CDR3 region has 15 residues. V lost 4 bases, J lost 7 bases, and 10 bases stayed unmatched. The CDR3 sequence is CASSPLQGSGQPQHF. CDR3 DNA: TGTGCCAGCAGCCCCCTACAGGGGAGCGGACAGCCCCAGCATTTT.

The genes are TRBV28 and TRBJ1-5, with 8 bases lining up with TRBD1. Germline CDR1 is MDHEN and CDR2 is SYDVKM. The CDR3 is made up of 15 amino acids. Losses at the gene ends were 6 bases for V and 6 bases for J; bases not matched to a gene: 10. CDR3 sequence (DNA): TGTGCCAGCAGAGAGGGACAGGTTTTTCTTCAGCCCCAGCATTTT. It specifies CASREGQVFLQPQHF.

The rearrangement joins TRBV7-2 to TRBJ2-7; 9 bases line up with TRBD2. This CDR3 has 18 residues. J lost 5 bases, V lost 3 bases, and 17 bases had no gene match. Germline CDR1 reads SGHTA; CDR2 reads FQGNSA. The DNA for the CDR3 is TGTGCCAGCAGCTTCAAACAGGGTTTTGCGGGAGGGCGCCACGAGCAGTACTTC. This sequence encodes CASSFKQGFAGGRHEQYF.

This chain uses TRBV5-1 with TRBJ2-3; D call uncertain. Trimming removed 4 bases from V and 2 bases from J, with 5 bases in between. This CDR3 region has 12 residues. CDR1 is SGHRS, CDR2 YFSETQ, per germline. CDR3 protein: CASSGNTDTQYF. The CDR3 DNA sequence: TGCGCCAGCAGCGGCAACACAGATACGCAGTATTTT.

The V call is TRBV19, the J call TRBJ1-5, with D possibly being TRBD1 (6 bases). Trimming pared 8 bases from V and 0 bases from J, leaving 11 bases between. Germline CDR1 and CDR2: LNHDA and SQIVND (reference sequence). The CDR3 length is 14 residues. CDR3 sequence reads: CASRDRYSNQPQHF. The CDR3 DNA is TGTGCCAGTCGTGACAGGTATAGCAATCAGCCCCAGCATTTT.

V gene TRBV4-1 combines with J gene TRBJ1-4; D is unclear. Looked up from germline, CDR1 is MGHRA and CDR2 is YSYEKL. This CDR3 is built from 15 residues. V lost 1 base, J lost 6 bases, and 12 bases lay in between. DNA for the CDR3: TGCGCCAGCAGCCAAGGTTTAGCGATGGATGAAAAACTGTTTTTT. Translated: CASSQGLAMDEKLFF.

The chain employs TRBV5-1 and TRBJ2-7, with D unclear. The CDR3 totals 15 residues. V was shortened by 0 bases and J by 2 bases, with 12 bases between the two germline ends. Germline CDR1 reads SGHRS; CDR2 reads YFSETQ. Here the CDR3 DNA reads TGCGCCAGCAGCTTGGCCCCCGCAGGCACCTACGAGCAGTACTTC. It translates to CASSLAPAGTYEQYF.

The gene calls are TRBV9 and TRBJ1-1, with 10 bases aligning to TRBD1. The germline V gene encodes CDR1 SGDLS and CDR2 YYNGEE. The CDR3 extends over 16 amino acids. After removal of 2 bases from V and 4 bases from J, the junction contained 8 bases not matched to a gene. CDR3 amino acids: CASSVRQGALSTEAFF. Here the CDR3 DNA reads TGTGCCAGCAGCGTCAGACAGGGGGCTTTAAGCACTGAAGCTTTCTTT.

V usage is TRBV5-4 and J usage is TRBJ1-2; 11 bases line up with TRBD1. CDR1 and CDR2 (germline): SGHNT, YYREEE (reference sequence). Trimming cost V 1 base and J 7 bases; bases outside gene matches: 12. There are 17 residues in the CDR3. The CDR3 coding sequence is TGTGCCAGCAGCTTGACTGGGCGGACAGGGGGCCGGGGTGGCTACACCTTC. This gives the protein CASSLTGRTGGRGGYTF. Full variable domain (missing parts from reference TRBV5-4 and TRBJ1-2): ETGVTQSPTHLIKTRGQQVTLRCSSQSGHNTVSWYQQALGQGPQFIFQYYREEENGRGNFPPRFSGLQFPNYSSELNVNALELDDSALYLCASSLTGRTGGRGGYTFGSGTRLTVV.

The chain links TRBV2 to TRBJ2-3, with D possibly matching TRBD2 (5 bases). The CDR3 is 14 residues long. The germline V gene has CDR1 SNHLY and CDR2 FYNNEI. With 10 bases removed from V and 2 bases from J, the gap between germline ends came to 16 bases. The CDR3 is CATVERTFTDTQYF. As DNA, the CDR3 is TGTGCCACCGTTGAGCGGACGTTCACAGATACGCAGTATTTT. The whole variable domain, remainder taken from reference TRBV2 and TRBJ2-3, is EPEVTQTPSHQVTQMGQEVILRCVPISNHLYFYWYRQILGQKVEFLVSFYNNEISEKSEIFDDQFSVERPDGSNFTLKIRSTKLEDSAMYFCATVERTFTDTQYFGPGTRLTVL.

This clone showed up just a few times. The chain's CDR3 is CASSQGLNQPQHF. Written as DNA, the CDR3 is TGTGCCAGCAGTCAAGGACTAAACCAGCCCCAGCATTTT. This chain uses TRBV6-1 with TRBJ1-5; D is uncertain. Trimming stripped 5 bases from V and 7 bases from J, with 12 bases between. Germline V lookup: CDR1 MNHNS, CDR2 SASEGT. CDR3 length equals 13 residues.

A single count supports this clone. CDR3 DNA sequence: TGTGCCAGCAGCGTAGGTGAGAGAACTAATGAAAAACTGTTTTTT. Translated: CASSVGERTNEKLFF. J is TRBJ1-4 and V is TRBV9; unclear D gene. The germline V and J ends were trimmed by 0 bases and 1 base, with 7 bases remaining between them. Looked up from germline, CDR1 is SGDLS and CDR2 is YYNGEE. The CDR3 loop spans 15 amino acids.